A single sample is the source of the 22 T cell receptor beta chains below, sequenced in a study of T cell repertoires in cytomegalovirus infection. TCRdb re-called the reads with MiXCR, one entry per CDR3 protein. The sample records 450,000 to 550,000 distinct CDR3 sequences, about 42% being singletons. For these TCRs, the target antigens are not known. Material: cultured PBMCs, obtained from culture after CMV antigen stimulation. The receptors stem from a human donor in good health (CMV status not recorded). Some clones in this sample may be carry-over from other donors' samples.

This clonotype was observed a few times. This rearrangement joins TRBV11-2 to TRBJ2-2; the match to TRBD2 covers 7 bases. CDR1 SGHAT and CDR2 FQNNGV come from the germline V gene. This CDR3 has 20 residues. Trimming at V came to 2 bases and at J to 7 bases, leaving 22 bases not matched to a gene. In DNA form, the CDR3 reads TGTGCCAGCAGCTTATCGGGGATTAGTTGGCGGGAGAAGTCGAGCGGGGAGCTGTTTTTT. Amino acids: CASSLSGISWREKSSGELFF.

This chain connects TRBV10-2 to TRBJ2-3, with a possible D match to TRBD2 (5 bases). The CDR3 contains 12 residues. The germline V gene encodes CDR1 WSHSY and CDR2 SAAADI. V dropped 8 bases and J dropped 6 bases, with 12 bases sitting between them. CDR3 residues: CASHGVMDTQYF. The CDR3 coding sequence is TGCGCCAGCCACGGGGTCATGGATACGCAGTATTTT.

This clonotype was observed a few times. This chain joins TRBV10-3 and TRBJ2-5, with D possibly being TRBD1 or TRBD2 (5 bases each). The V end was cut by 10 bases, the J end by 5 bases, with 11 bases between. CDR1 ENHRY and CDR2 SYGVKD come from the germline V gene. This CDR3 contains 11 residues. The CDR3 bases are TGTGCCACCCTCCGGGGCGAGACCCAGTACTTC. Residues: CATLRGETQYF.

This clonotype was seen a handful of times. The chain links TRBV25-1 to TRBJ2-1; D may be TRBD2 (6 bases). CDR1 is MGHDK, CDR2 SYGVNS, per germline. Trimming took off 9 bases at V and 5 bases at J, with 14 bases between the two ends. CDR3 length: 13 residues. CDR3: CASGGTYDNEQFF. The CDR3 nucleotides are TGTGCCAGTGGAGGGACGTACGACAATGAGCAGTTCTTC.

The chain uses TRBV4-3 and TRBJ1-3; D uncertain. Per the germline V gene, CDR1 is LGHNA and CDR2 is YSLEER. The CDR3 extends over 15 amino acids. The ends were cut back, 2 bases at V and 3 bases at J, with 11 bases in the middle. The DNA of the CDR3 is TGCGCCAGCAGCCAATATTGGGCGGATGGAAACACCATATATTTT. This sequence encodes CASSQYWADGNTIYF.

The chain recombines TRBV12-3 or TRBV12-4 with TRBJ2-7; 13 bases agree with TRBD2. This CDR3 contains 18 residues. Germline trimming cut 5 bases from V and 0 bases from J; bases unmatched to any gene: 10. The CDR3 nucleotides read TGTGCCAGCAGTCCAGGGACTAGCGGGGCTAGAAGCTCCTACGAGCAGTACTTC. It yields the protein CASSPGTSGARSSYEQYF.

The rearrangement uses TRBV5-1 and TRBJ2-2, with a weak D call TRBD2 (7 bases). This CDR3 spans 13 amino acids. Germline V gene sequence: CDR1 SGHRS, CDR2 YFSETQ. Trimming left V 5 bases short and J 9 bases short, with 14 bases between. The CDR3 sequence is CASRATGGRELFF. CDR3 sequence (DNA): TGCGCCAGCAGGGCTACGGGGGGCCGGGAGCTGTTTTTT.

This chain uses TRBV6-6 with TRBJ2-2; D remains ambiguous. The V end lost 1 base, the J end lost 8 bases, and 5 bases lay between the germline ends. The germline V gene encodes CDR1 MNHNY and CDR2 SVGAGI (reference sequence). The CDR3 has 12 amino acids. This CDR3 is CASSYWSGELFF. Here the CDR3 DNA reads TGTGCCAGCAGTTACTGGTCGGGGGAGCTGTTTTTT.

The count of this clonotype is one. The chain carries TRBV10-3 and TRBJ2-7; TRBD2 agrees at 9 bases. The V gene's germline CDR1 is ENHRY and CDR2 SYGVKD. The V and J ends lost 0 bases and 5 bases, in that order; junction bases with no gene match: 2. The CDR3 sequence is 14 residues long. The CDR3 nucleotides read TGTGCCATCAGTGAGTCCGGCGGGAGGGACGAGCAGTACTTC. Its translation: CAISESGGRDEQYF.

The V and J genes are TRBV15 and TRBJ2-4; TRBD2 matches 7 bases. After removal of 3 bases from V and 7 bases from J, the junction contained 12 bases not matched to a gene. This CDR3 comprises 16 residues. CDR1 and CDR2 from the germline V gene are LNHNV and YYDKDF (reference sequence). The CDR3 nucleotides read TGTGCCACCAGCAGTGGGACTACTAGGGTTTCCAACATTCAGTACTTC. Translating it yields CATSSGTTRVSNIQYF.

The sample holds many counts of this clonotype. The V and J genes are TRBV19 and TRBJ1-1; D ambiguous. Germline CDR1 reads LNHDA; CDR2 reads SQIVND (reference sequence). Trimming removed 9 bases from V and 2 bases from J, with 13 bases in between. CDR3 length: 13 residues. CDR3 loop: CASSIGRNTEAFF. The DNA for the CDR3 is TGTGCCAGCAGCATAGGGCGAAACACTGAAGCTTTCTTT.

This CDR3 reads CASSLGRHLSNSPLHF. CDR3 nucleotide sequence: TGTGCCAGCAGCTTGGGTCGGCATCTTTCCAACTCACCCCTCCACTTT. V is TRBV5-6 and J is TRBJ1-6; no reliable D call. The CDR3 is 16 amino acids. V gave up 0 bases and J gave up 10 bases, with 17 bases separating them. CDR1 and CDR2 from the germline V gene are SGHDT and YYEEEE. The complete variable domain, with remaining parts taken from reference TRBV5-6 and TRBJ1-6, reads DAGVTQSPTHLIKTRGQQVTLRCSPKSGHDTVSWYQQALGQGPQFIFQYYEEEERQRGNFPDRFSGHQFPNYSSELNVNALLLGDSALYLCASSLGRHLSNSPLHFGNGTRLTVT.

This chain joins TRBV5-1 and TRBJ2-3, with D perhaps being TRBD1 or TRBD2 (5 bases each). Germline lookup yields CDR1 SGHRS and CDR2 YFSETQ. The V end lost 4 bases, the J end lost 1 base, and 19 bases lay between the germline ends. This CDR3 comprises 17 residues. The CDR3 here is CASSPLGASGGTDTQYF. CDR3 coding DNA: TGCGCCAGCAGCCCCCTCGGGGCCTCCGGGGGCACAGATACGCAGTATTTT.

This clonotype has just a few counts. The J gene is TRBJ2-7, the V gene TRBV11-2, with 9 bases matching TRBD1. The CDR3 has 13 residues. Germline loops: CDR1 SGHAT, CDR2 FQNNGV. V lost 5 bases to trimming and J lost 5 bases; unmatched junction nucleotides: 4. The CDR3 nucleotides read TGTGCCAGCAGCCGGGACAGGGCCAACGAGCAGTACTTC. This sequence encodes CASSRDRANEQYF.

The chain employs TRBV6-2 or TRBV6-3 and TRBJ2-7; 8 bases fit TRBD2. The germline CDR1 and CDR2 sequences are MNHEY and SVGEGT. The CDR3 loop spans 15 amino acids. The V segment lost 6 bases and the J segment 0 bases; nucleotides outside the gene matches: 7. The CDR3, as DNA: TGTGCCAGCAGGCCCCCGGGGGGGACCTCCTACGAGCAGTACTTC. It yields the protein CASRPPGGTSYEQYF.

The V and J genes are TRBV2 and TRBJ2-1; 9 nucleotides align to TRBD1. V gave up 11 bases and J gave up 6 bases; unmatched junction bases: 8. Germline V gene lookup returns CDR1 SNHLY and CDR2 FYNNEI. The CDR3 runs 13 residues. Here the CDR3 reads CASWDRDPNEQFF. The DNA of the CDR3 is TGTGCCTCATGGGACAGGGACCCCAATGAGCAGTTCTTC.

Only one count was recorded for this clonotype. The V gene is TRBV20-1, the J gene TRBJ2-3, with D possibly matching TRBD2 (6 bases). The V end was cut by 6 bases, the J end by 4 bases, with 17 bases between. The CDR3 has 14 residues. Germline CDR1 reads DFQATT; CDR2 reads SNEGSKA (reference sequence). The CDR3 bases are TGCAGTGCGATTAGGGGCGGGGAGGCAGATACGCAGTATTTT. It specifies CSAIRGGEADTQYF.

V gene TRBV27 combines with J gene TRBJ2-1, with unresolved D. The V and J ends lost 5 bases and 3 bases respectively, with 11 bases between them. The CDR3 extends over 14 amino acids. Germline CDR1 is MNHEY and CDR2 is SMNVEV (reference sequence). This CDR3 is CASSKYHFYNEQFF. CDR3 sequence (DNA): TGTGCCAGCAGTAAGTACCATTTCTACAATGAGCAGTTCTTC.

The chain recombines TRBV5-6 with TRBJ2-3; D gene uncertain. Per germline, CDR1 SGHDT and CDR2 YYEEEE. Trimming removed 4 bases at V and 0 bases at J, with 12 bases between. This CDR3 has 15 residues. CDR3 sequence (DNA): TGTGCCAGCAGCCCACCCCCCTTTAGCACAGATACGCAGTATTTT. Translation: CASSPPPFSTDTQYF.

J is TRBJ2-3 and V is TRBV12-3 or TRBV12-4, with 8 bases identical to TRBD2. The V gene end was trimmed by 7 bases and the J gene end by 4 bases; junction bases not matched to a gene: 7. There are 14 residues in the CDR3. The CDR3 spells CASTRGGEADTQYF. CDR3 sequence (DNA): TGTGCCAGCACCCGGGGGGGGGAGGCAGATACGCAGTATTTT.

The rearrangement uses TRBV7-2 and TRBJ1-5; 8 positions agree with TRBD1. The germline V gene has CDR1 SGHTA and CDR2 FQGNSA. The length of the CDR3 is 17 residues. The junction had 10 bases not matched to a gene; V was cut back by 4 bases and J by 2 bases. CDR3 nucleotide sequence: TGTGCCAGCAGCTCCCAGCTGACAGGGGAGGGCAATCAGCCCCAGCATTTT. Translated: CASSSQLTGEGNQPQHF.

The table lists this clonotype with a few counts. The CDR3 sequence: CASSSQGVGQYF. The CDR3 DNA reads TGTGCCAGCAGTTCACAGGGGGTCGGGCAGTACTTC. V usage is TRBV28 and J usage is TRBJ2-7; 8 bases are a match to TRBD1. The trim removed 4 bases at V and 9 bases at J, leaving 5 bases unmatched. Germline assignment: CDR1 MDHEN and CDR2 SYDVKM. This CDR3 is 12 amino acids long.